This TCR beta chain was found in a study of blood T cell repertoires in COVID-19. Some clones are missing from TCRdb's copy, which holds only in-frame ones; the method was immunoSEQ multiplex PCR. The sample shows 150,000 to 190,000 clones, over 60% of them seen only once. Looked up from germline, CDR1 is SGHTA and CDR2 is FQGNSA. V gave up 1 base and J gave up 0 bases, with 6 bases separating them. This CDR3 is built from 15 residues. The sequenced sample consisted of peripheral blood. The receptor comes from a woman of 80 years or more with acute or convalescent COVID-19. The chain combines TRBV7-2 with TRBJ1-4; the D is unclear. CDR3 in amino acids: CASSLGLSTNEKLFF. The CDR3 nucleotides are TGTGCCAGCAGCTTAGGACTTTCAACTAATGAAAAACTGTTTTTT.